This is a list of T cell receptor beta chains from one sample in a study of cytomegalovirus exposure and HLA in healthy donors. Only in-frame clones appear in the TCRdb table, and some are missing; sequencing was by immunoSEQ multiplex PCR. The table records fewer than 150,000 clones, around three quarters of them present only once. Specimen: PBMCs. All receptors derive from a man between 40 and 49 years old in good health and CMV-seropositive. CDR3s include the opening cysteine and the closing phenylalanine or tryptophan. The D gene is left open where the match is weak. For some rows the clone size is stated as once, few or many, or as a class when expanded; others skip it.

>TRBJ2-7|TRBV5-1|NA|NA
TGCGCCAGCAGCTTGGTCCTCCCCGGGGCTAGCGCATTATACGAGCAGTACTTC
CASSLVLPGASALYEQYF
>TRBJ2-7|TRBV5-1|NA|NA
TGCGCCAGCAGTTCCAAAGCGGGTCCCTGGGAGCAGTACTTC
CASSSKAGPWEQYF
>TRBJ2-1|TRBV29-1|NA|few
TGCAGCGTTAAAAGCGGAGACTACAATGAGCAGTTCTTC
CSVKSGDYNEQFF
>TRBJ2-7|TRBV30|TRBD2|NA
TGTGCCTGGAGTGTGACTAGCGGGAGCTACGAGCAGTACTTC
CAWSVTSGSYEQYF
>TRBJ1-2|TRBV6-1|TRBD1|few
TGTGCCAGCAGTGAACTGACAGGGGGCAACTATGGCTACACCTTC
CASSELTGGNYGYTF
>TRBJ1-1|TRBV18|TRBD1|NA
TGTGCCAGCTCACCGACAGGGGACACTGAAGCTTTCTTT
CASSPTGDTEAFF
>TRBJ2-7|TRBV10-1|TRBD1|NA
TGCGCCAGCAGTGAGTCAATGGGGGACAGTGGAAAGCAGTACTTC
CASSESMGDSGKQYF
>TRBJ2-7|TRBV2|TRBD2|NA
TGTGCCAGCAGGCGGCTAGCGGGAGGTAGCGACGAGCAGTACTTC
CASRRLAGGSDEQYF
>TRBJ1-4|TRBV5-1|NA|NA
TGCGCCAGCAGGTTCATGGGGGGAGAATATGAAAAACTGTTTTTT
CASRFMGGEYEKLFF
>TRBJ1-1|TRBV30|NA|once
TGTGCCTGGATTCGGGGGTTAGAATTAGGGAGCACTGAAGCTTTCTTT
CAWIRGLELGSTEAFF
>TRBJ2-5|TRBV5-1|TRBD1|NA
TGCGCCAGCAGCTATCCGGGACAGCAAGAGACCCAGTACTTC
CASSYPGQQETQYF
>TRBJ2-7|TRBV10-3|TRBD1|once
TGTGCCATCAGCCCCGGGACAGGGGGAGGGTACGAGCAGTACTTC
CAISPGTGGGYEQYF
>TRBJ2-3|TRBV7-9|TRBD2|NA
TGTGCCAGCAGCCCCCGAGGACTAGCGGGAGTAAGGGATACGCAGTATTTT
CASSPRGLAGVRDTQYF
>TRBJ1-1|TRBV7-9|NA|NA
TGTTCCAGCAGCGGTGGCGGGGTTGAAGCTTTCTTT
CSSSGGGVEAFF
>TRBJ2-1|TRBV5-1|NA|NA
TGCGCCAGCAGCTTGAACTCGGTGTTAGCTCAGGGTGAGCAGTTCTTC
CASSLNSVLAQGEQFF
>TRBJ2-7|TRBV30|TRBD2|NA
TGTGCCTGGAGTTTACCGGGACTAGACCGTTGGAATTGGAACTTC
CAWSLPGLDRWNWNF
>TRBJ1-2|TRBV2|TRBD1|NA
TGTGCCAGCAGGGGGACAGATTATGGCTACACCTTC
CASRGTDYGYTF
>TRBJ1-5|TRBV5-5|NA|NA
TGTGCCAGCAGCTTAGAATGGGCTAGCAATCAGCCCCAGCATTTT
CASSLEWASNQPQHF
>TRBJ1-1|TRBV4-1|NA|NA
TGCGCCAGCAGCCACGAGGGGGTGTACACTGAAGCTTTCTTT
CASSHEGVYTEAFF
>TRBJ1-1|TRBV7-8|TRBD1|NA
TGTGCCAGCTTCAGACAGGGGTGGGCTACGGACACTGAAGCTTTCTTT
CASFRQGWATDTEAFF
>TRBJ1-3|TRBV11-2|NA|NA
TGTGCCAGCAGCTTATGGGGCAGCGGAAACACCATATATTTT
CASSLWGSGNTIYF
>TRBJ2-7|TRBV19|TRBD2|NA
TGTGCCAGTAAAGGATGGCGGGAGGGAAGGACCTCCTACGAGCAGTACTTC
CASKGWREGRTSYEQYF
>TRBJ1-2|TRBV5-4|NA|NA
TGTGCCAGCAGCCACCGACAGGCACTCGGCTATGGCTACACCTTC
CASSHRQALGYGYTF
>TRBJ2-2|TRBV5-1|NA|NA
TGCGCCAGCAGCTTGGAAGGACAGATCAGCGGGGAGCTGTTTTTT
CASSLEGQISGELFF
>TRBJ1-4|TRBV2|NA|few
TGTGCCAGCGGTCGAGGTAGCAGTGAAAAACTGTTTTTT
CASGRGSSEKLFF
>TRBJ2-1|TRBV21-1|NA|NA
TGTGCCAGCAGCAAAGTCGAGCGTAGGGGGTACAATGAGCAGTTCTTC
CASSKVERRGYNEQFF
>TRBJ1-4|TRBV2|TRBD1|NA
TGTGCCAGCAACCAACAGGGGGCAAGTGAAAAACTGTTTTTT
CASNQQGASEKLFF
>TRBJ1-2|TRBV6-5|TRBD1|NA
TGTGCCAGCAGTCTCCCGGGACAGATCTATGGCTACACCTTC
CASSLPGQIYGYTF
>TRBJ2-7|TRBV2|NA|NA
TGTGCCAGCAGCTCGGAGCGTGCGGGCGAGCAGTACTTC
CASSSERAGEQYF
>TRBJ2-7|TRBV5-1|TRBD1|NA
TGCGCCAGCAGTGCCGGGGGACAGGGTCGGGAGCAGTACTTC
CASSAGGQGREQYF
>TRBJ2-7|TRBV28|TRBD1|NA
TGTGCCAGCAGTTTCCCCGGGACAGGGGATCGCGACGAGCAGTACTTC
CASSFPGTGDRDEQYF
>TRBJ2-5|TRBV28|NA|NA
TGTGCCAGCAGTTCCCCGACGGGGCAGTACTTC
CASSSPTGQYF
>TRBJ2-1|TRBV5-4|NA|few
TGTGCCAGCAGCTTGCGTGACAATGAGCAGTTCTTC
CASSLRDNEQFF
>TRBJ1-5|TRBV7-6|TRBD1|NA
TGTGCCAGCAGCCCTCCGCTCGACAGGGTATTTCAGCCCCAGCATTTT
CASSPPLDRVFQPQHF
>TRBJ2-7|TRBV6-1|TRBD2|few
TGTGCCAGCAGTGTGGGACTAGCGGGGCCCTACGAGCAGTACTTC
CASSVGLAGPYEQYF